This TCR beta chain is from a study of shared clonotypes between healthy human individuals. In the study overall: The cohort comprised a couple of women and a few men. Their ages spanned 18 to 49 years. Every donor yielded three CD4 naive, three CD4 memory, two CD8 naive and one CD8 memory plate.

This clone was found a few times. The CDR3 is made up of 14 amino acids. After removal of 7 bases from V and 2 bases from J, the junction contained 4 bases not matched to a gene. CDR1 and CDR2 (germline): SNHLY, FYNNEI. The repertoire was sequenced with immunoSEQ multiplex PCR; TCRdb's copy has only in-frame clones and lacks some. The data show roughly 300,000 clones, around four fifths seen once. The chain joins TRBV2 to TRBJ2-1, with 8 bases lining up with TRBD2. The clonotype was recovered from a man aged 25-40 years in good health. The sequencing input was memory CD4+ T cells sorted from blood. Sample subset: CD45RA-negative fraction. For the CDR3, the DNA is TGTGCCAGCATGGGACTAGTCCCCTACAATGAGCAGTTCTTC. Amino acid sequence: CASMGLVPYNEQFF.